The 21 T cell receptor beta chains listed next were all sequenced from one sample in a study of beta chain features in type 1 diabetes. General study points: Shorter TCRB CDR3s, moderately but significantly so, marked every one of the four CD4+ subsets in Type 1 diabetes patients.

Investigators reverse transcribed all isolated RNA, so they sequenced expressed TCRB transcripts. The data were produced by immunoSEQ multiplex PCR, yet TCRdb's version contains in-frame clones alone and is incomplete. The profile shows over 150,000 clones, about a tenth of them singletons. Antigen specificity for these receptors is unknown. Material for sequencing was central memory CD4+ T cells from blood. These receptors were collected from a man aged 25-40 years with type 1 diabetes.

The gene calls are TRBV6-5 and TRBJ2-7; 10 nucleotides agree with TRBD1. Germline CDR1 and CDR2: MNHEY and SVGAGI. This CDR3 has 15 amino acids. With V trimmed by 7 bases and J by 3 bases, 9 bases remained unmatched. The CDR3 nucleotides are TGTGCCAGCACCATGACGGGACAGGGGCACTACGAGCAGTACTTC. Protein: CASTMTGQGHYEQYF.

This clone was observed a few times. This chain connects TRBV4-1 to TRBJ2-7; TRBD2 might be the D (11 bases). Germline V gene lookup returns CDR1 MGHRA and CDR2 YSYEKL. Trimming shortened V by 2 bases and J by 10 bases, and 30 bases separated the two germline ends. The CDR3 is made up of 18 amino acids. CDR3 protein: CASSQTSGTGVAGGPQYF. The CDR3 bases are TGCGCCAGCAGCCAAACGTCCGGGACAGGGGTAGCGGGAGGGCCCCAGTACTTC.

This clone turned up a few times. The rearrangement joins TRBV19 to TRBJ2-2; 7 bases are a match to TRBD1. V trimming: 6 bases; J trimming: 6 bases; junction bases outside the gene matches: 4. There are 13 residues in the CDR3. The germline CDR1 and CDR2 sequences are LNHDA and SQIVND (reference sequence). CDR3 DNA: TGTGCCAGTAGCTCACAGGGGTCCGGGGAGCTGTTTTTT. Its protein product is CASSSQGSGELFF.

The chain joins TRBV28 to TRBJ2-3, with 7 bases identical to TRBD2. The CDR3 has 15 residues. With V trimmed by 6 bases and J by 4 bases, 10 bases remained unmatched. From germline, CDR1 is MDHEN and CDR2 SYDVKM. The CDR3 sequence is CASRLGGKAADTQYF. DNA of the CDR3: TGTGCCAGCAGGCTGGGGGGGAAGGCTGCAGATACGCAGTATTTT. Variable domain in full (rest from reference TRBV28 and TRBJ2-3): DVKVTQSSRYLVKRTGEKVFLECVQDMDHENMFWYRQDPGLGLRLIYFSYDVKMKEKGDIPEGYSVSREKKERFSLILESASTNQTSMYLCASRLGGKAADTQYFGPGTRLTVL.

The sample holds a few counts of this clone. The rearrangement links TRBV30 to TRBJ1-1; 8 bases agree with TRBD1. The CDR3 is made up of 12 amino acids. V gave up 5 bases and J gave up 7 bases; unmatched junction bases: 6. From germline, CDR1 is GTSNPN and CDR2 SVGIG (reference sequence). The CDR3 spells CAWAGGANEAFF. For the CDR3, the DNA is TGTGCCTGGGCAGGGGGCGCGAATGAAGCTTTCTTT.

This clone was detected a few times. J is TRBJ2-3 and V is TRBV9, with TRBD2 identical over 9 bases. Germline V gene data show CDR1 as SGDLS and CDR2 as YYNGEE. The junction had 9 bases not matched to a gene; V was cut back by 6 bases and J by 4 bases. This CDR3 region has 15 residues. The CDR3 is CASKPIAGVADTQYF. In DNA, the CDR3 is TGTGCCAGCAAACCTATAGCGGGAGTGGCAGATACGCAGTATTTT.

The rearrangement uses TRBV7-2 and TRBJ2-7; D is uncertain. The V end was cut by 4 bases, the J end by 0 bases, with 7 bases between. This CDR3 spans 13 amino acids. Per germline, CDR1 SGHTA and CDR2 FQGNSA. CDR3 protein: CASSSLSSYEQYF. Here the CDR3 DNA reads TGTGCCAGCAGCTCCCTTTCCTCCTACGAGCAGTACTTC. Filled out from reference TRBV7-2 and TRBJ2-7, the complete variable domain reads GAGVSQSPSNKVTEKGKDVELRCDPISGHTALYWYRQSLGQGLEFLIYFQGNSAPDKSGLPSDRFSAERTGGSVSTLTIQRTQQEDSAVYLCASSSLSSYEQYFGPGTRLTVT.

This clone was seen only a few times. This chain uses TRBV4-3 with TRBJ2-5, with 8 bases lining up with TRBD2. V gave up 1 base and J gave up 4 bases; unmatched junction bases: 5. The CDR3 spans 15 residues. Germline values: CDR1 LGHNA, CDR2 YSLEER. CDR3 in DNA: TGCGCCAGCAGCCAAGCGGGAGGGTTGGGAGAGACCCAGTACTTC. Translated: CASSQAGGLGETQYF.

The sample holds a few counts of this clone. The rearrangement uses TRBV28 and TRBJ2-3; 9 bases agree with TRBD1. The CDR3 sequence is 13 residues long. V lost 10 bases and J lost 3; bases outside the gene matches: 5. The germline CDR1 and CDR2 sequences are MDHEN and SYDVKM. The CDR3 DNA sequence: TGTGCCACCGACAGGGGGTCAACAGATACGCAGTATTTT. As protein: CATDRGSTDTQYF.

This clone has a handful of counts. V gene TRBV7-3 combines with J gene TRBJ1-4; D might be TRBD1 (6 bases). The CDR3 has 15 amino acids. V lost 3 bases, J lost 3 bases, and 11 bases lay in between. Germline V gives CDR1 SGHTA, CDR2 FQGTGA. The CDR3: CASSLTGSSNEKLFF. CDR3 nucleotide sequence: TGTGCCAGCAGCTTGACAGGTTCATCTAATGAAAAACTGTTTTTT.

CDR3 nucleotide sequence: TGTGCCAGCAGTCAGGGGACAGAAGAGACCCAGTACTTC. Protein sequence: CASSQGTEETQYF. The gene calls are TRBV2 and TRBJ2-5; 7 positions match TRBD1. Germline CDR1 SNHLY, CDR2 FYNNEI. V lost 5 bases to trimming and J lost 3 bases; unmatched junction nucleotides: 3. This CDR3 region has 13 residues. The full variable domain, its missing parts supplied by reference TRBV2 and TRBJ2-5, is EPEVTQTPSHQVTQMGQEVILRCVPISNHLYFYWYRQILGQKVEFLVSFYNNEISEKSEIFDDQFSVERPDGSNFTLKIRSTKLEDSAMYFCASSQGTEETQYFGPGTRLLVL.

The CDR3 loop is CASTGSDSNQPQHF. In DNA, the CDR3 is TGTGCCAGCACTGGTTCAGATAGCAATCAGCCCCAGCATTTT. The chain joins TRBV2 to TRBJ1-5; D ambiguous. This CDR3 region has 14 residues. V was clipped by 7 bases and J by 0 bases, with 10 bases between them. Germline CDR1 reads SNHLY; CDR2 reads FYNNEI.

This clone came up a few times. The CDR3 region has the DNA TGTGCCAGCAGCTTATCTAGGGCAGGGGGGACTAATGAAAAACTGTTTTTT. Protein sequence: CASSLSRAGGTNEKLFF. The J gene is TRBJ1-4, the V gene TRBV7-6, with 7 positions matching TRBD1. The CDR3 is 17 residues long. Germline CDR1 reads SGHVS; CDR2 reads FNYEAQ. The ends lost 2 bases at V and 2 bases at J; junction bases unmatched: 8.

This clone was detected a few times. The rearrangement links TRBV4-1 to TRBJ2-3, with a possible D match to TRBD2 (7 bases). The V gene lost 3 bases and the J gene lost 3 bases, with 16 bases spanning the gap. This CDR3 contains 16 residues. The germline V gene encodes CDR1 MGHRA and CDR2 YSYEKL. The CDR3 loop reads CASSHPQGGGTDTQYF. The DNA of the CDR3 is TGCGCCAGCAGCCACCCTCAAGGGGGGGGTACAGATACGCAGTATTTT.

The chain has TRBV5-1 and TRBJ1-4, with TRBD1 matching 11 bases. V was clipped by 4 bases and J by 8 bases; unmatched bases: 10. From germline, CDR1 is SGHRS and CDR2 YFSETQ. This CDR3 has 16 amino acids. The CDR3 DNA reads TGCGCCAGCAGCCTGTCAGGACAGGGGGCACGGGAAAAACTGTTTTTT. Its protein is CASSLSGQGAREKLFF.

V gene TRBV5-1 combines with J gene TRBJ2-3, with 7 bases lining up with TRBD1. The CDR3 has 14 residues. The germline V gene has CDR1 SGHRS and CDR2 YFSETQ. The V segment lost 7 bases and the J segment 4 bases; nucleotides outside the gene matches: 9. The CDR3 region is CASFRGGSADTQYF. The CDR3 nucleotides read TGCGCCAGCTTCCGAGGGGGCTCTGCAGATACGCAGTATTTT.

This clone was found a few times. The chain has TRBV19 and TRBJ2-5, with TRBD2 identical over 7 bases. CDR1 and CDR2 (germline): LNHDA, SQIVND (reference sequence). V shed 5 bases and J 5 bases; nucleotides not matched to a gene: 11. This CDR3 contains 15 residues. This CDR3 is CASSFGLVDSETQYF. The CDR3 bases are TGTGCCAGTAGTTTTGGACTAGTAGATTCGGAGACCCAGTACTTC.

The chain carries TRBV2 and TRBJ2-7, with D perhaps matching TRBD1 (6 bases). Germline V lookup: CDR1 SNHLY, CDR2 FYNNEI. V was trimmed by 7 bases and J by 2 bases, leaving 15 bases between them. The CDR3 is made up of 14 amino acids. CDR3 DNA: TGTGCCAGCACAACGGGACAACACGCCTACGAGCAGTACTTC. Amino acids: CASTTGQHAYEQYF.

This clone has just a few counts. The V gene is TRBV28, the J gene TRBJ2-1; TRBD2 agrees at 7 bases. Germline V gene lookup returns CDR1 MDHEN and CDR2 SYDVKM. CDR3 length: 13 amino acids. The CDR3 coding sequence is TGTGTCCTAGCGGTCCGGGGGTACAATGAGCAGTTCTTC. It translates to CVLAVRGYNEQFF.

This chain uses TRBV27 with TRBJ2-7; TRBD1 matches 8 bases. The CDR3 is made up of 17 amino acids. Germline V CDR1 and CDR2: MNHEY, SMNVEV (reference sequence). With 4 bases clipped from V and 2 bases from J, the junction kept 13 bases outside the gene matches. The CDR3 is CASSSRGTGSAPYEQYF. CDR3 DNA sequence: TGTGCCAGCAGTTCACGGGGGACAGGCTCCGCACCCTACGAGCAGTACTTC.

This clone was seen only a few times. This chain connects TRBV18 to TRBJ1-1; 8 positions match TRBD1. CDR3 length: 17 residues. In germline, CDR1 is KGHSH, CDR2 LQKENI. Trimming cost V 3 bases and J 5 bases; bases outside gene matches: 14. The CDR3 DNA sequence: TGTGCCAGCTCACCTTTGCCGGGCAGGGGGCGGGAGACTGAAGCTTTCTTT. It encodes CASSPLPGRGRETEAFF.